This entry describes one T cell receptor beta chain. The data derive from a study of identifying expanded T cells in peripheral blood. Sequencing was performed with immunoSEQ multiplex PCR; in TCRdb, only in-frame clones are kept and a portion is missing. The sample lists 100,000 or so clones, 87% occurring once. The CDR3 runs 15 residues. Germline V lookup: CDR1 SEHNR, CDR2 FQNEAQ (reference sequence). Trimming at V came to 1 base and at J to 7 bases, leaving 4 bases not matched to a gene. Material: blood. The sequence was collected from a person aged 18 to 70 in good health. The chain uses TRBV7-9 and TRBJ2-1; 10 bases line up with TRBD2. The CDR3 coding sequence is TGTGCCAGCAGCTTAGTGCTAGCGGGAGATAATGAGCAGTTCTTC. Its protein is CASSLVLAGDNEQFF.